The 9 T cell receptor beta chains reported below all come from one sample, sequenced in a study of graft-versus-host responses after intestinal transplantation. Measured with immunoSEQ multiplex PCR; TCRdb has only the in-frame clones, and not every one. The sample lists about 73,000 clones, around 89% occurring once. Which antigens these TCRs recognize remains unknown. Sequenced here: unstimulated CD8+ T cells sorted from spleen or lymph node cells, sampled before transplant. These receptor sequences come from a human donor who was the organ donor for an intestinal transplant.

The V call is TRBV27, the J call TRBJ2-2; TRBD2 aligns across 9 bases. CDR1 and CDR2 from the germline V gene are MNHEY and SMNVEV (reference sequence). V lost 4 bases to trimming and J lost 5 bases; unmatched junction nucleotides: 8. This CDR3 region has 16 residues. This CDR3 is CASSSGSGGMTGELFF. The CDR3 DNA sequence: TGTGCCAGCAGTTCCGGTAGCGGGGGAATGACCGGGGAGCTGTTTTTT.

The chain combines TRBV27 with TRBJ1-1; D uncertain. The CDR3 contains 14 residues. Per the germline V gene, CDR1 is MNHEY and CDR2 is SMNVEV (reference sequence). The V end was cut by 2 bases, the J end by 0 bases, with 7 bases between. The CDR3 DNA sequence: TGTGCCAGCAGTTTAGCCGGGGTGAACACTGAAGCTTTCTTT. This gives the protein CASSLAGVNTEAFF.

This rearrangement joins TRBV4-2 to TRBJ2-5, with D maybe TRBD1 (6 bases). Trimming stripped 0 bases from V and 2 bases from J, with 13 bases between. The CDR3 runs to 16 residues. Germline CDR1 is LGHNA and CDR2 is YNFKEQ. The CDR3 coding sequence is TGTGCCAGCAGCCAAGAGGGGGCTGCTACTCAAGAGACCCAGTACTTC. This gives the protein CASSQEGAATQETQYF.

The chain combines TRBV19 with TRBJ1-2, with 9 bases that match TRBD1. Germline loops: CDR1 LNHDA, CDR2 SQIVND (reference sequence). CDR3 size: 14 residues. Unmatched junction bases numbered 3, after V lost 4 bases and J lost 3 bases. CDR3 region: CASSTRTGDYGYTF. CDR3 nucleotide sequence: TGTGCCAGTAGTACGCGGACAGGGGACTATGGCTACACCTTC.

This clone has just one count. The J gene is TRBJ1-2, the V gene TRBV6-1; 7 nucleotides match TRBD1. The CDR3 covers 18 residues. Germline CDR1 is MNHNS and CDR2 is SASEGT. V lost 4 bases and J lost 6; bases outside the gene matches: 20. CDR3 protein: CASSVRKGADRFGNGYTF. CDR3 DNA sequence: TGTGCCAGCAGTGTCCGAAAAGGTGCGGACAGGTTTGGAAATGGCTACACCTTC.

This rearrangement joins TRBV29-1 to TRBJ2-2; 8 bases map to TRBD1. This CDR3 is built from 14 residues. Unmatched junction bases numbered 5, after V lost 7 bases and J lost 1 base. Germline values: CDR1 SQVTM, CDR2 ANQGSEA. The CDR3 sequence: CSAMDRVNTGELFF. In DNA, the CDR3 is TGCAGCGCAATGGACAGGGTGAACACCGGGGAGCTGTTTTTT.

The genes are TRBV11-2 and TRBJ2-3; 8 bases are a match to TRBD2. Germline CDR1 is SGHAT and CDR2 is FQNNGV. The V and J ends lost 5 bases and 8 bases, in that order; junction bases with no gene match: 9. The CDR3 is 14 residues long. The CDR3 nucleotides are TGTGCCAGCAGCGGGAGGGGGACTAGTAGTACGCAGTATTTT. It encodes CASSGRGTSSTQYF.

The chain employs TRBV9 and TRBJ2-2; 7 bases align to TRBD1. J lost 1 base, V lost 7 bases, and 4 bases had no gene match. The length of the CDR3 is 14 residues. Germline lookup yields CDR1 SGDLS and CDR2 YYNGEE. The CDR3 DNA reads as TGTGCCAGCCAGCGGACAGGGAACACCGGGGAGCTGTTTTTT. Protein: CASQRTGNTGELFF. The full variable domain, completed using reference TRBV9 and TRBJ2-2, is DSGVTQTPKHLITATGQRVTLRCSPRSGDLSVYWYQQSLDQGLQFLIQYYNGEERAKGNILERFSAQQFPDLHSELNLSSLELGDSALYFCASQRTGNTGELFFGEGSRLTVL.

J is TRBJ2-2 and V is TRBV19; the D is unclear. The V gene's germline CDR1 is LNHDA and CDR2 SQIVND (reference sequence). The CDR3 has 18 amino acids. The V end was cut by 4 bases, the J end by 1 base, with 19 bases between. CDR3 region: CASSTRRLAGRNTGELFF. In DNA form, the CDR3 reads TGTGCCAGTAGTACCCGACGGTTGGCAGGCCGGAACACCGGGGAGCTGTTTTTT.